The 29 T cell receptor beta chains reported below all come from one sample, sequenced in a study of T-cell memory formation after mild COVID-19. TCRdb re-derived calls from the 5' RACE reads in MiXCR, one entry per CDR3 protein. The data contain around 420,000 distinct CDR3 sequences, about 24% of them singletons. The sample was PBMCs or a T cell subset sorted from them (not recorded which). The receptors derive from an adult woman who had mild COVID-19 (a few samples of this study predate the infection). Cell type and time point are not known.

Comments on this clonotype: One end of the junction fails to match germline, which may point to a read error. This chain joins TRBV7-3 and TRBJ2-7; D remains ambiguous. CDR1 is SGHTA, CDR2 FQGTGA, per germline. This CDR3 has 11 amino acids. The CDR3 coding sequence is TGTGCCAGCAGCGAAAATCGCGGACGTCGCTTC. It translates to CASSENRGRRF.

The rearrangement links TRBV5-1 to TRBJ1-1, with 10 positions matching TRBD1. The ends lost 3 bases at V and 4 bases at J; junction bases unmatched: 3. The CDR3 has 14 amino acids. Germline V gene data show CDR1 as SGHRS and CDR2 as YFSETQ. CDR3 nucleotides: TGCGCCAGCAGCTGGGGACAGGGGAGCACTGAAGCTTTCTTT. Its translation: CASSWGQGSTEAFF.

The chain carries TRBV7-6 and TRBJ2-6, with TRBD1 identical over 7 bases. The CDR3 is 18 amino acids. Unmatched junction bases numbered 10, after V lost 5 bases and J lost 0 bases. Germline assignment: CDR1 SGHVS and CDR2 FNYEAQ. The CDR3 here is CASSRTTGPISGANVLTF. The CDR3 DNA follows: TGTGCCAGCAGCAGAACGACAGGGCCAATCTCTGGGGCCAACGTCCTGACTTTC. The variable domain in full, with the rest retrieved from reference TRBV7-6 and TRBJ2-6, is GAGVSQSPRYKVTKRGQDVALRCDPISGHVSLYWYRQALGQGPEFLTYFNYEAQQDKSGLPNDRFSAERPEGSISTLTIQRTEQRDSAMYRCASSRTTGPISGANVLTFGAGSRLTVL.

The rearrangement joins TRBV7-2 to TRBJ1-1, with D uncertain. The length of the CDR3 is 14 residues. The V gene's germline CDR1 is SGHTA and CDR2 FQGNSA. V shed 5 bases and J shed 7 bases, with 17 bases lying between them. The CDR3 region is CASSRIWQDDEAFF. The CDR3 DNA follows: TGTGCCAGCAGCCGGATATGGCAGGATGATGAAGCTTTCTTT.

The CDR3 DNA follows: TGTGCCAGCAGCTTGTCGAGGATCGTCGTACAAGAGACCCAGTACTTC. Translated: CASSLSRIVVQETQYF. The V call is TRBV5-4, the J call TRBJ2-5; D gene uncertain. The CDR3 sequence is 16 residues long. CDR1 is SGHNT and CDR2 is YYREEE in the germline V gene (reference sequence). V was clipped by 1 base and J by 2 bases, with 15 bases between them.

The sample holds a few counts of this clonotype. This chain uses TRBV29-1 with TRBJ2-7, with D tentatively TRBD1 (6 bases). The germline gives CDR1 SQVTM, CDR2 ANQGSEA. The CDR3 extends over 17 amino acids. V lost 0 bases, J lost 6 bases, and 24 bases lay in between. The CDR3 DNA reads TGCAGCGTTGAAGATCGAGGAGAACAGGGTGGTCCCTTCGAGCAGTACTTC. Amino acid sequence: CSVEDRGEQGGPFEQYF.

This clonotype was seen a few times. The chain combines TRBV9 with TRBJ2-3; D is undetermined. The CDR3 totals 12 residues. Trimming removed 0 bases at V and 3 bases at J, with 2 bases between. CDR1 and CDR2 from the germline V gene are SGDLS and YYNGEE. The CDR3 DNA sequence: TGTGCCAGCAGCGTAGAAACAGATACGCAGTATTTT. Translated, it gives CASSVETDTQYF.

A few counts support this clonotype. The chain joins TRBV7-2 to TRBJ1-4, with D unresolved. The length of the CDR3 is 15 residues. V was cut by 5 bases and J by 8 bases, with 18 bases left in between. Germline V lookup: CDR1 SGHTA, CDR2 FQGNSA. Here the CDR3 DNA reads TGTGCCAGCAGCAAGCGCCCTTTTCCTGGAGAAAAACTGTTTTTT. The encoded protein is CASSKRPFPGEKLFF.

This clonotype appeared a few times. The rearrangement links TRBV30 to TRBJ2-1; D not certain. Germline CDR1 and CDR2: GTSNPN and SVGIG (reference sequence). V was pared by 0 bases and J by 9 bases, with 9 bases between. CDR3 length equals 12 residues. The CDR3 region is CAWSVLRSEQFF. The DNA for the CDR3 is TGTGCCTGGAGTGTACTACGTAGTGAGCAGTTCTTC.

The CDR3 DNA reads as TGTGCCAGCAGTCGACCCGGGATGAACACTGAAGCTTTCTTT. It specifies CASSRPGMNTEAFF. The chain employs TRBV27 and TRBJ1-1, with no clear D. Trimming removed 5 bases at V and 0 bases at J, with 10 bases between. Germline V lookup: CDR1 MNHEY, CDR2 SMNVEV (reference sequence). This CDR3 has 14 amino acids.

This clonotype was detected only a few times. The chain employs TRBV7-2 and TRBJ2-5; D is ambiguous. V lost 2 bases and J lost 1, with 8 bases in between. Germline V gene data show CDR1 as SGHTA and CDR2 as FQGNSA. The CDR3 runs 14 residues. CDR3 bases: TGTGCCAGCAGCTTATTCTCTCTCCAAGAGACCCAGTACTTC. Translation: CASSLFSLQETQYF.

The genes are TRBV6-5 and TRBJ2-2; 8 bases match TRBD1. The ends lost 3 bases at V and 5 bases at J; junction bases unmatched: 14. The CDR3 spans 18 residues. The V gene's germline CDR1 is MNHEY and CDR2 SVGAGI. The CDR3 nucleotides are TGTGCCAGCAGTTATTCTCCTACCGGGACAGGAGGGACCGGGGAGCTGTTTTTT. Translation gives CASSYSPTGTGGTGELFF.

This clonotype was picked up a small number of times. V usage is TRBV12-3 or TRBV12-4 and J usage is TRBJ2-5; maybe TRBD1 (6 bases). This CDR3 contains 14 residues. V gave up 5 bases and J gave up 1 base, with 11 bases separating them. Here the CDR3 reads CASSMGQPQETQYF. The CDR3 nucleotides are TGTGCCAGCAGTATGGGACAACCCCAAGAGACCCAGTACTTC.

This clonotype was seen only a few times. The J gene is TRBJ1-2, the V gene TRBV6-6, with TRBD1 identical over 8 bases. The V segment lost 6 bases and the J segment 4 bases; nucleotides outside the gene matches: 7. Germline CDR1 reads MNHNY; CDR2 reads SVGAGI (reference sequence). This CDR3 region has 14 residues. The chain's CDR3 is CASRTDRGGYGYTF. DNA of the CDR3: TGTGCCAGCAGAACAGACAGGGGAGGCTATGGCTACACCTTC.

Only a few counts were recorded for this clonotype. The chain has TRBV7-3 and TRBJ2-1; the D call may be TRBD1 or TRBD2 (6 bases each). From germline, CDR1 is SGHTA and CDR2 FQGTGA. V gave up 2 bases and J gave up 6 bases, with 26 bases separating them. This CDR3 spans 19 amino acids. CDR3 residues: CASSLRRSVGGPILNEQFF. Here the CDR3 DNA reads TGTGCCAGCAGCTTACGGCGTTCTGTGGGGGGCCCGATCCTCAATGAGCAGTTCTTC.

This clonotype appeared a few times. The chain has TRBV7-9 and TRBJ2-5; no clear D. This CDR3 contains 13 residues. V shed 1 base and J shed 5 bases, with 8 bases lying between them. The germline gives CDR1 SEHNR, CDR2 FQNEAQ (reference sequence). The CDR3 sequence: CASSLEVPETQYF. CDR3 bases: TGTGCCAGCAGCTTAGAGGTCCCGGAGACCCAGTACTTC.

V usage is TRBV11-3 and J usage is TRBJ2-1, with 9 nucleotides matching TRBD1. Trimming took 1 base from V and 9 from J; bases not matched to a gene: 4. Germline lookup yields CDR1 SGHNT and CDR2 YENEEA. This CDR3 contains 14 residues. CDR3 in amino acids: CASSLGRQGGEQFF. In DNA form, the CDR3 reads TGTGCCAGCAGCTTAGGGAGACAGGGGGGTGAGCAGTTCTTC.

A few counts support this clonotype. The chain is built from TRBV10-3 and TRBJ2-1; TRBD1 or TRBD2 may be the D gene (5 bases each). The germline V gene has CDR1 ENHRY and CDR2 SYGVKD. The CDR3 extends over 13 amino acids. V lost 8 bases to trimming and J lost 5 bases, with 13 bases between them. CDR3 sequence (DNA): TGTGCCATCCGGGACCAGTCCCACAATGAGCAGTTCTTC. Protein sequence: CAIRDQSHNEQFF.

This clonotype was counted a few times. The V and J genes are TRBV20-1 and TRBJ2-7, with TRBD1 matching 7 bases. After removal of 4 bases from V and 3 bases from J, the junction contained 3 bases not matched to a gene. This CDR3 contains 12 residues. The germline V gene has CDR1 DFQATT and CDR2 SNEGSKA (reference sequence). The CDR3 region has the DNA TGCAGTGCTACCCGGACAGGCTACGAGCAGTACTTC. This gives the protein CSATRTGYEQYF.

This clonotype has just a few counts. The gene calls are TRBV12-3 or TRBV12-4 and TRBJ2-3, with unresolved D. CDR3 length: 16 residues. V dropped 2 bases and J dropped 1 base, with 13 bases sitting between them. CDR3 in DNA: TGTGCCAGCAGTTTATCCCGCAACCACGGCACAGATACGCAGTATTTT. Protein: CASSLSRNHGTDTQYF.

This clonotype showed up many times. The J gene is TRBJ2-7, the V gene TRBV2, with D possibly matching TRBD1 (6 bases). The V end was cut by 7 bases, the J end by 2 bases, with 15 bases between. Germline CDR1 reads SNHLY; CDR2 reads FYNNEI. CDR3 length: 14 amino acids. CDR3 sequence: CASKIQGTAYEQYF. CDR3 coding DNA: TGTGCCAGCAAGATACAGGGTACCGCCTACGAGCAGTACTTC. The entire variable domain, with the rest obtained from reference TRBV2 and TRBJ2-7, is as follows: EPEVTQTPSHQVTQMGQEVILRCVPISNHLYFYWYRQILGQKVEFLVSFYNNEISEKSEIFDDQFSVERPDGSNFTLKIRSTKLEDSAMYFCASKIQGTAYEQYFGPGTRLTVT.

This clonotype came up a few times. The CDR3: CASSTSDRDYNSPLHF. The CDR3 nucleotides read TGTGCCAGCAGTACTTCCGACAGGGACTATAATTCACCCCTCCACTTT. The gene calls are TRBV12-3 or TRBV12-4 and TRBJ1-6, with TRBD1 matching over 7 bases. The junction had 7 bases not matched to a gene; V was cut back by 5 bases and J by 3 bases. The CDR3 length is 16 residues.

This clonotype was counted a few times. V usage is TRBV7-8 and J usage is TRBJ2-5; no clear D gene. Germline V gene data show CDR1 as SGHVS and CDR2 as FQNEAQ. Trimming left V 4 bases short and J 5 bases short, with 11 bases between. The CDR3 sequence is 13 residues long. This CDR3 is CASSSSDGETQYF. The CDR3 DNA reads TGTGCCAGCAGCTCCTCGGATGGTGAGACCCAGTACTTC.

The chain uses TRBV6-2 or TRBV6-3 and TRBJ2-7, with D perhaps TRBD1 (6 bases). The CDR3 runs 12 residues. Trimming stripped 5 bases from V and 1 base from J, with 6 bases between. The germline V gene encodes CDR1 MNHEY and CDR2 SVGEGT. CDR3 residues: CASSGQSYEQYF. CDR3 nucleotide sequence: TGTGCCAGCAGTGGACAGTCCTACGAGCAGTACTTC.

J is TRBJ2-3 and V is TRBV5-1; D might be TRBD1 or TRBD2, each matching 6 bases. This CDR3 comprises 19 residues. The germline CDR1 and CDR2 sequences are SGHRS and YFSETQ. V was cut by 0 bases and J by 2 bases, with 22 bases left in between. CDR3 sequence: CASSLAGADAFRSTDTQYF. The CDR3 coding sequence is TGCGCCAGCAGCTTGGCGGGGGCCGACGCCTTTCGATCCACAGATACGCAGTATTTT.

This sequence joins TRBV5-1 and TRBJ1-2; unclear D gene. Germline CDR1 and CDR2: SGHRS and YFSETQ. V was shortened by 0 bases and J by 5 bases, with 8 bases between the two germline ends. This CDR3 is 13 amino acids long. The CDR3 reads CASSLDVVYGYTF. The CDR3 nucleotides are TGCGCCAGCAGCTTGGATGTAGTGTATGGCTACACCTTC.

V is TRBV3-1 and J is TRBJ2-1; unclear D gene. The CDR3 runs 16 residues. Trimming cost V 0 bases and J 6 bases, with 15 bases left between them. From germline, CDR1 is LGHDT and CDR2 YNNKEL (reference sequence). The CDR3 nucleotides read TGTGCCAGCAGCCAAGAACGGCTTATAATCGGCAATGAGCAGTTCTTC. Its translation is CASSQERLIIGNEQFF.

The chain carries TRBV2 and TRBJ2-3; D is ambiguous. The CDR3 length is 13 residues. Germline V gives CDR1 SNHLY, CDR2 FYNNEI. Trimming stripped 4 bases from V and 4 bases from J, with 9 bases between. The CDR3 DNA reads TGTGCCAGCAGTGCCCGGTGGGCAGATACGCAGTATTTT. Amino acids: CASSARWADTQYF.

The chain's CDR3 is CATSEAEGGAEKLFF. CDR3 sequence (DNA): TGTGCCACCAGCGAAGCCGAAGGGGGTGCCGAAAAACTGTTTTTT. J is TRBJ1-4 and V is TRBV24-1; D might be TRBD1 (6 bases). The CDR3 contains 15 residues. The V and J ends lost 7 bases and 8 bases respectively, with 19 bases between them. Germline V gene sequence: CDR1 KGHDR, CDR2 SFDVKD.